The 8 T cell receptor beta chains presented below share a single source sample, sequenced in a study of T cell responses to AZD1222 COVID-19 vaccine. Using immunoSEQ multiplex PCR, the repertoire was profiled, and TCRdb retains in-frame clones only, with some absent. The table records around 97,000 clones, around nine tenths of them present only once. Here the sequenced sample was peripheral blood, taken on day 0 of AZD1222 vaccination. The receptors stem from an adult in good health.

The chain carries TRBV6-6 and TRBJ1-1, with D possibly being TRBD1 (6 bases). The CDR3 has 14 amino acids. From germline, CDR1 is MNHNY and CDR2 SVGAGI (reference sequence). Between the trimmed V and J ends, which lost 6 bases and 0 bases, there was a span of 11 bases. CDR3 loop: CASRSGQMNTEAFF. The CDR3 bases are TGTGCCAGCAGATCGGGACAAATGAACACTGAAGCTTTCTTT.

Within the sample, this clone is medium-sized (0.01 to 0.1%). The CDR3 sequence is CASTPGGGNEQFF. In DNA form, the CDR3 reads TGTGCCAGTACCCCTGGCGGGGGCAATGAGCAGTTCTTC. The chain employs TRBV19 and TRBJ2-1, with 7 bases aligning to TRBD2. The CDR3 contains 13 residues. Germline CDR1 reads LNHDA; CDR2 reads SQIVND (reference sequence). The ends lost 7 bases at V and 6 bases at J; junction bases unmatched: 6.

The DNA for the CDR3 is TGTGCCAGCAGTTTATGGACGGGGCCCAGGGGAACCTACGAGCAGTACTTC. It translates to CASSLWTGPRGTYEQYF. The gene calls are TRBV28 and TRBJ2-7; D is perhaps TRBD1 (6 bases). This CDR3 has 17 amino acids. The germline V gene has CDR1 MDHEN and CDR2 SYDVKM. The V end was cut by 0 bases, the J end by 2 bases, with 17 bases between.

The CDR3 DNA reads as TGTGCCAGCAGTCCCATCGGGACAGGCTACAATGAGCAGTTCTTC. This translates into CASSPIGTGYNEQFF. V is TRBV28 and J is TRBJ2-1; 8 nucleotides agree with TRBD1. Germline assignment: CDR1 MDHEN and CDR2 SYDVKM. The CDR3 totals 15 residues. J lost 3 bases, V lost 5 bases, and 6 bases had no gene match. The complete variable domain, with remaining parts taken from reference TRBV28 and TRBJ2-1, reads DVKVTQSSRYLVKRTGEKVFLECVQDMDHENMFWYRQDPGLGLRLIYFSYDVKMKEKGDIPEGYSVSREKKERFSLILESASTNQTSMYLCASSPIGTGYNEQFFGPGTRLTVL.

The genes are TRBV7-9 and TRBJ2-7, with unresolved D. The CDR3 sequence is 14 residues long. Germline CDR1 is SEHNR and CDR2 is FQNEAQ (reference sequence). The V gene lost 2 bases and the J gene lost 3 bases, with 11 bases spanning the gap. DNA for the CDR3: TGTGCCAGCAGCTTAATGGAAAGTTTCTACGAGCAGTACTTC. Its protein product is CASSLMESFYEQYF.

V and J are TRBV30 and TRBJ1-1; D is uncertain. The CDR3 runs to 15 residues. In germline, CDR1 is GTSNPN, CDR2 SVGIG (reference sequence). Trimming stripped 0 bases from V and 0 bases from J, with 11 bases between. CDR3 nucleotides: TGTGCCTGGAGTGTATCATGGGTTGTGAACACTGAAGCTTTCTTT. Translation: CAWSVSWVVNTEAFF.

This chain links TRBV9 with TRBJ2-7; TRBD1 matches at 7 bases. CDR1 and CDR2 from the germline V gene are SGDLS and YYNGEE. The CDR3 length is 14 residues. V trimming: 0 bases; J trimming: 4 bases; junction bases outside the gene matches: 4. The CDR3 region has the DNA TGTGCCAGCAGCGTAGAGGGGGCCTGGTACGAGCAGTACTTC. Encoded protein: CASSVEGAWYEQYF. Together with reference TRBV9 and TRBJ2-7, the CDR3 gives the full variable domain: DSGVTQTPKHLITATGQRVTLRCSPRSGDLSVYWYQQSLDQGLQFLIQYYNGEERAKGNILERFSAQQFPDLHSELNLSSLELGDSALYFCASSVEGAWYEQYFGPGTRLTVT.

The rearrangement uses TRBV5-1 and TRBJ2-1; TRBD2 might be the D (6 bases). Germline V gene lookup returns CDR1 SGHRS and CDR2 YFSETQ. The V end lost 7 bases, the J end lost 4 bases, and 12 bases lay between the germline ends. This CDR3 has 13 amino acids. In DNA form, the CDR3 reads TGCGCCAGCGGGGAGGATTGGTACAATGAGCAGTTCTTC. Its translation: CASGEDWYNEQFF.